What follows is one T cell receptor beta chain and its context. As yet, its antigen is unknown. This sample was included in a study of T cell responses to AZD1222 COVID-19 vaccine. General study points: Donors in the cohort were predominantly white British and more often female, and clonal diversity was possibly underestimated.

Libraries were prepared by immunoSEQ multiplex PCR; TCRdb keeps only in-frame clonotypes and omits some of them. The data show 140,000 to 150,000 clones, with more than 75% seen just once and 1.9% held by the top ten. This receptor was obtained from an adult who received the AZD1222 COVID-19 vaccine. This specimen was peripheral blood, taken 28 days after the second AZD1222 dose.

The CDR3, as DNA: TGTGCCACCAGTGATCCGGGACAGGGGGAAGAGACCCAGTACTTC. It codes for CATSDPGQGEETQYF. V gene TRBV24-1 combines with J gene TRBJ2-5, with TRBD1 matching 11 bases. J gave up 3 bases and V 3 bases, and 2 bases lay outside the gene matches. The CDR3 totals 15 residues. The V gene's germline CDR1 is KGHDR and CDR2 SFDVKD.